These T cell receptor beta chains were read from a single sample in a study of cytomegalovirus exposure and HLA in healthy donors. Here immunoSEQ multiplex PCR was the method, and the copy in TCRdb shows in-frame clones only, minus some. The table has roughly 130,000 clones, 8.5% to 10% seen once. The sequencing sample was made of PBMCs. These receptors all stem from a man in his forties in good health and CMV-seronegative. Each CDR3 is given with its conserved first and last residue. A D gene is named only where the DNA matches it firmly. The listing skips clone size in some rows; elsewhere it reads once, few, many or a size class.

cdr3_aa,cdr3_nt,j_call,d_call,v_call,clone_size
CASSLRTGTYEQYF,TGCGCCAGCAGCCTCCGGACTGGGACCTACGAGCAGTACTTC,TRBJ2-7,-,TRBV4-3,-
CASSQGNSPRDTQYF,TGTGCCAGCAGCCAAGGGAATAGCCCCCGAGATACGCAGTATTTT,TRBJ2-3,-,TRBV4-2,few
CASRYPNRDGNTEAFF,TGTGCCAGCAGGTACCCCAACAGGGACGGCAACACTGAAGCTTTCTTT,TRBJ1-1,-,TRBV6-5,-
CASSLLPGGSDGTDTQYF,TGCGCCAGCAGCCTGCTACCGGGGGGTAGCGACGGGACAGATACGCAGTATTTT,TRBJ2-3,TRBD2,TRBV5-1,-
CASSYREDNEQFF,TGTGCCAGCAGTTACAGGGAAGACAATGAGCAGTTCTTC,TRBJ2-1,-,TRBV7-8,-
CASSSRMTGNTEAFF,TGTGCCAGCAGCTCTAGGATGACAGGAAACACTGAAGCTTTCTTT,TRBJ1-1,-,TRBV11-2,few
CASSLAPGNGYTF,TGTGCCAGCAGCTTAGCACCGGGAAACGGCTACACCTTC,TRBJ1-2,-,TRBV7-2,few
CASSQDAREVYGYTF,TGCGCCAGCAGCCAAGATGCGAGAGAGGTATATGGCTACACCTTC,TRBJ1-2,-,TRBV4-3,-
CSMDRGNEQFF,TGCAGCATGGACAGGGGCAATGAGCAGTTCTTC,TRBJ2-1,TRBD1,TRBV29-1,few
CASIGHRGYTEAFF,TGTGCCAGCATTGGCCACAGGGGTTACACTGAAGCTTTCTTT,TRBJ1-1,TRBD1,TRBV6-1,few
CASRPLTGGDYGYTF,TGTGCCAGCAGACCCCTCACAGGGGGCGACTATGGCTACACCTTC,TRBJ1-2,TRBD1,TRBV6-5,few
CASSRGGYGYTF,TGTGCCAGCAGCAGGGGGGGCTATGGCTACACCTTC,TRBJ1-2,-,TRBV11-2,-
CASSLSGGTETQYF,TGTGCCAGCAGCCTAAGCGGGGGGACGGAGACCCAGTACTTC,TRBJ2-5,TRBD2,TRBV6-5,many
CASSALGPQSDGYTF,TGTGCCAGCAGCGCACTGGGGCCCCAGTCGGATGGCTACACCTTC,TRBJ1-2,-,TRBV28,-
CASSLGEGPGDGYTF,TGCGCCAGCAGCTTGGGTGAGGGCCCGGGGGATGGCTACACCTTC,TRBJ1-2,-,TRBV5-1,few
CASSLRTANSPLHF,TGCGCCAGCAGCTTGAGGACAGCAAATTCACCCCTCCACTTT,TRBJ1-6,-,TRBV5-1,-
CASSDSLTGELFF,TGTGCCAGCAGTGATAGCCTCACCGGGGAGCTGTTTTTT,TRBJ2-2,-,TRBV2,few
CASSSTSGGAEETQYF,TGCGCCAGCAGCTCGACTAGCGGGGGGGCCGAAGAGACCCAGTACTTC,TRBJ2-5,TRBD2,TRBV5-1,few
CASSSGTGPYEQYF,TGCGCCAGCAGCTCCGGGACAGGGCCCTACGAGCAGTACTTC,TRBJ2-7,TRBD1,TRBV5-1,-
CASRPQGAYEQYF,TGTGCCAGCCGACCCCAAGGGGCCTACGAGCAGTACTTC,TRBJ2-7,-,TRBV11-2,few
CASSPGTSSDTQYF,TGCGCCAGCAGCCCCGGGACATCCTCAGATACGCAGTATTTT,TRBJ2-3,-,TRBV5-1,-
CASSLLGGNTGELFF,TGCGCCAGCAGCTTGCTTGGCGGGAACACCGGGGAGCTGTTTTTT,TRBJ2-2,-,TRBV5-1,few
CASSHGGAGGPRETQYF,TGTGCCAGCAGCCACGGTGGGGCGGGGGGGCCGCGGGAGACCCAGTACTTC,TRBJ2-5,TRBD2,TRBV13,-
CASSYRTGGGGEQYF,TGTGCCAGCAGCTACCGGACAGGGGGCGGAGGCGAGCAGTACTTC,TRBJ2-7,TRBD1,TRBV6-6,few
CAWKRGDTQYF,TGTGCCTGGAAGAGGGGGGATACGCAGTATTTT,TRBJ2-3,-,TRBV30,-
CASSSPRDMNTEAFF,TGTGCCAGCAGTTCCCCACGGGACATGAACACTGAAGCTTTCTTT,TRBJ1-1,-,TRBV6-5,few
CASSQNRRDNYGYTF,TGCGCCAGCAGCCAAAACCGCAGGGATAACTATGGCTACACCTTC,TRBJ1-2,-,TRBV4-1,-
CASSLRGSPEKLFF,TGTGCCAGCAGCTTAAGAGGCTCGCCCGAAAAACTGTTTTTT,TRBJ1-4,-,TRBV7-8,few
CASSDGTGNEKLFF,TGCGCCAGCAGTGACGGGACAGGGAATGAAAAACTGTTTTTT,TRBJ1-4,TRBD1,TRBV10-1,few
CASSPASLNTEAFF,TGTGCCAGCAGTCCAGCTAGCCTGAACACTGAAGCTTTCTTT,TRBJ1-1,-,TRBV6-5,few
CASSDSGGANIQYF,TGTGCCAGCAGTGATAGCGGGGGGGCCAACATTCAGTACTTC,TRBJ2-4,TRBD2,TRBV2,-
CASSPGGQSISGNTIYF,TGTGCCAGCAGCCCCGGAGGACAGTCGATCTCTGGAAACACCATATATTTT,TRBJ1-3,-,TRBV5-4,-
CSVEDPGRANYGYTF,TGCAGCGTTGAAGATCCTGGGAGGGCTAACTATGGCTACACCTTC,TRBJ1-2,-,TRBV29-1,-
CAWAGVLNTEAFF,TGTGCCTGGGCCGGGGTGTTGAACACTGAAGCTTTCTTT,TRBJ1-1,-,TRBV30,few
CASSQGLAYEQYF,TGCGCCAGCAGCCAAGGTTTAGCCTACGAGCAGTACTTC,TRBJ2-7,-,TRBV4-1,few
CAWARTGSYEQYF,TGTGCCTGGGCAAGGACGGGATCCTACGAGCAGTACTTC,TRBJ2-7,-,TRBV30,-
CASSRVSGGAGETQYF,TGCGCCAGCAGCCGAGTTAGCGGGGGGGCCGGAGAGACCCAGTACTTC,TRBJ2-5,TRBD2,TRBV4-1,-
CSALGQTNSPLHF,TGCAGCGCCCTGGGACAGACAAATTCACCCCTCCACTTT,TRBJ1-6,TRBD1,TRBV29-1,-
CASSGQVSGNTIYF,TGTGCCAGCAGTGGTCAGGTCTCTGGAAACACCATATATTTT,TRBJ1-3,-,TRBV2,few
CASSAGYGNQPQHF,TGTGCCAGCAGTGCCGGGTATGGCAATCAGCCCCAGCATTTT,TRBJ1-5,-,TRBV2,few
CARSLRVRGGSETQYF,TGTGCCAGAAGCCTCCGGGTGCGGGGAGGGTCGGAGACCCAGTACTTC,TRBJ2-5,TRBD2,TRBV5-3,few
CASSLGGTSNYEQYF,TGTGCCAGCAGCTTAGGTGGGACTAGCAATTACGAGCAGTACTTC,TRBJ2-7,TRBD2,TRBV13,few
CASSPGLAGGPKTQYF,TGTGCCAGCAGTCCGGGACTAGCGGGGGGGCCGAAGACCCAGTACTTC,TRBJ2-5,TRBD2,TRBV27,-
CASSPTLTSGNADTQYF,TGTGCCAGCAGCCCAACCCTTACTAGCGGGAACGCAGATACGCAGTATTTT,TRBJ2-3,TRBD2,TRBV4-2,-
CASSLLGGETQYF,TGTGCCAGCAGTTTATTGGGGGGAGAGACCCAGTACTTC,TRBJ2-5,-,TRBV6-5,few
CASSPTWGEETQYF,TGTGCCAGCAGCCCTACATGGGGGGAAGAGACCCAGTACTTC,TRBJ2-5,-,TRBV5-8,few
CASSIRRGGNNEQFF,TGTGCCAGTAGTATTCGGAGGGGGGGAAACAATGAGCAGTTCTTC,TRBJ2-1,-,TRBV19,-
CASSHQIDRDGEKLFF,TGCGCCAGCAGCCACCAAATCGACAGGGACGGTGAAAAACTGTTTTTT,TRBJ1-4,TRBD1,TRBV4-3,-
CASSPTGLAGFIGELFF,TGTGCCAGCAGTCCAACAGGACTAGCGGGATTTATCGGGGAGCTGTTTTTT,TRBJ2-2,TRBD2,TRBV28,few
CASSQEARTTVDEQFF,TGTGCCAGCAGCCAAGAAGCGAGGACTACCGTCGATGAGCAGTTCTTC,TRBJ2-1,-,TRBV4-2,-
CASSFGQSYEQYF,TGTGCCAGCAGTTTTGGACAGTCCTACGAGCAGTACTTC,TRBJ2-7,-,TRBV27,-
CASSPTGGKDQPQHF,TGTGCCAGTAGTCCTACAGGGGGCAAGGATCAGCCCCAGCATTTT,TRBJ1-5,TRBD1,TRBV19,few
CASSLNPGTGPSYGYTF,TGCGCCAGCAGTCTCAACCCCGGGACAGGTCCTTCCTATGGCTACACCTTC,TRBJ1-2,TRBD1,TRBV4-1,few